The clone carrying this T cell receptor beta chain came up a few times. What it binds is not known. The CDR3 is 13 residues long. From germline, CDR1 is MNHEY and CDR2 SVGAGI. V dropped 4 bases and J dropped 4 bases, with 10 bases sitting between them. This entry belongs to a study of a mutant IDH1 vaccine in newly diagnosed glioma. Study-wide background: Earlier therapy was either radiotherapy, temozolomide, or both, and most got both. Week 35 brought visit V12, which was followed by visit V13 at week 47.

TCRdb's copy holds only in-frame clones and misses some; the assay was immunoSEQ multiplex PCR. Of 50,000 to 65,000 clones listed, around 60% are singletons. Time point reported: week 47, end of study. Every single dose of the vaccine, 300 ug of mutant IDH1 20-mer peptide, came with topical imiquimod. This chain links TRBV6-5 with TRBJ2-5; D remains unclear. This sequence originates from a man aged 35-49 years with glioma. Some clones in this sample may be carry-over from other donors' samples. This sample comprised peripheral blood mononuclear cells (PBMCs), obtained from a glioma patient whose treatment included an IDH1 peptide vaccine. Here the CDR3 DNA reads TGTGCCAGCAGTTCCCGATTGGGAGAGACCCAGTACTTC. Translated, it gives CASSSRLGETQYF.